The 25 T cell receptor beta chains in this list originate from one sample, sequenced in a study of blood T cell repertoires in COVID-19. The assay was immunoSEQ multiplex PCR, and TCRdb's table has in-frame clones only and misses some. This sample carries some 150,000 clones, around four fifths of them seen once, and the ten largest clones take approximately 5%. Sequences were obtained from peripheral blood. The receptors derive from a human donor in a cohort sampled during active COVID-19.

V usage is TRBV19 and J usage is TRBJ2-5, with D maybe TRBD1 (5 bases). The germline gives CDR1 LNHDA, CDR2 SQIVND (reference sequence). The germline V and J ends were trimmed by 1 base and 2 bases, with 5 bases remaining between them. There are 13 residues in the CDR3. The CDR3 is CASSIGQQETQYF. The DNA for the CDR3 is TGTGCCAGTAGTATAGGACAGCAAGAGACCCAGTACTTC.

The J gene is TRBJ2-7, the V gene TRBV12-3 or TRBV12-4, with D unresolved. The CDR3 is 12 amino acids. Trimming removed 2 bases from V and 0 bases from J, with 2 bases in between. The CDR3 loop is CASSLHSYEQYF. Here the CDR3 DNA reads TGTGCCAGCAGTTTACACTCCTACGAGCAGTACTTC.

The rearrangement links TRBV18 to TRBJ1-6, with no clear D. Germline V gives CDR1 KGHSH, CDR2 LQKENI. The CDR3 contains 13 residues. Trimming stripped 1 base from V and 13 bases from J, with 11 bases between. The CDR3 DNA follows: TGTGCCAGCTCACCACAAGAGGTTTCGCCCCTCCACTTT. Its protein product is CASSPQEVSPLHF.

About this clone itself: At one boundary the junction diverges from the germline segment, which might be a read error. The chain uses TRBV7-7 and TRBJ1-5; D remains unclear. Germline V gene data show CDR1 as SSHAT and CDR2 as FNYEAQ (reference sequence). The CDR3 covers 13 residues. DNA for the CDR3: TGTGCTAGCAGCTTAGGGCCGCGGCAGCCCCAGCATTTT. It codes for CASSLGPRQPQHF. The full variable domain, rest sourced from reference TRBV7-7 and TRBJ1-5, is GAGVSQSPRYKVTKRGQDVTLRCDPISSHATLYWYQQALGQGPEFLTYFNYEAQPDKSGLPSDRFSAERPEGSISTLTIQRTEQRDSAMYRCASSLGPRQPQHFGDGTRLSIL.

The chain uses TRBV18 and TRBJ2-3; 9 bases fit TRBD1. CDR1 and CDR2 from the germline V gene are KGHSH and LQKENI. The CDR3 contains 14 residues. V lost 4 bases and J lost 4; bases outside the gene matches: 3. The CDR3 nucleotides read TGTGCCAGCTCACGGGACAGGGTGGCAGATACGCAGTATTTT. Residues: CASSRDRVADTQYF.

The rearrangement uses TRBV2 and TRBJ1-6; perhaps TRBD1 as D (5 bases). Per germline, CDR1 SNHLY and CDR2 FYNNEI. The length of the CDR3 is 14 residues. V lost 6 bases and J lost 6, with 12 bases in between. The CDR3 protein is CASRGGVGNSPLHF. For the CDR3, the DNA is TGTGCCAGCAGGGGGGGGGTAGGTAATTCACCCCTCCACTTT. The variable domain in full, completed from reference TRBV2 and TRBJ1-6, reads EPEVTQTPSHQVTQMGQEVILRCVPISNHLYFYWYRQILGQKVEFLVSFYNNEISEKSEIFDDQFSVERPDGSNFTLKIRSTKLEDSAMYFCASRGGVGNSPLHFGNGTRLTVT.

The chain is built from TRBV12-3 or TRBV12-4 and TRBJ2-2; D gene ambiguous. V dropped 7 bases and J dropped 8 bases, with 11 bases sitting between them. This CDR3 region has 12 residues. As DNA, the CDR3 is TGTGCCAGCACCATTGTAGTGGGGGAGCTGTTTTTT. Protein: CASTIVVGELFF.

V usage is TRBV2 and J usage is TRBJ1-1; tentatively, D is TRBD1 (6 bases). Trimming stripped 4 bases from V and 6 bases from J, with 15 bases between. This CDR3 region has 14 residues. Germline V gene data show CDR1 as SNHLY and CDR2 as FYNNEI. The CDR3 here is CASSAEGGGAEAFF. The CDR3 coding sequence is TGTGCCAGCAGTGCCGAAGGGGGTGGGGCTGAAGCTTTCTTT. Full variable domain (rest looked up from reference TRBV2 and TRBJ1-1): EPEVTQTPSHQVTQMGQEVILRCVPISNHLYFYWYRQILGQKVEFLVSFYNNEISEKSEIFDDQFSVERPDGSNFTLKIRSTKLEDSAMYFCASSAEGGGAEAFFGQGTRLTVV.

V and J are TRBV4-1 and TRBJ2-3; tentatively, D is TRBD2 (6 bases). V lost 1 base and J 6 bases, leaving 14 bases between the germline ends. Germline V gives CDR1 MGHRA, CDR2 YSYEKL. The CDR3 runs 15 residues. In DNA form, the CDR3 reads TGCGCCAGCAGCCAAGTGGGGGGAGCGCTGGATACGCAGTATTTT. Translating gives CASSQVGGALDTQYF.

The rearrangement joins TRBV5-4 to TRBJ2-5, with 12 bases aligning to TRBD1. Germline CDR1 SGHNT, CDR2 YYREEE (reference sequence). V shed 4 bases, J shed 5 bases, and the junction held 9 bases outside the gene matches. This CDR3 has 16 amino acids. CDR3 in DNA: TGTGCCAGCAGCAGAGGGGACAGGGGGCGCGGGGAGACCCAGTACTTC. This encodes CASSRGDRGRGETQYF.

J is TRBJ1-2 and V is TRBV10-3; perhaps TRBD1 as D (5 bases). CDR3 length: 13 amino acids. Trimming cost V 6 bases and J 6 bases, with 14 bases left between them. Germline lookup yields CDR1 ENHRY and CDR2 SYGVKD. The CDR3 nucleotides read TGTGCCATCAGGCTGGGGGGGGAAGATGGCTACACCTTC. It is translated as CAIRLGGEDGYTF.

V and J are TRBV12-3 or TRBV12-4 and TRBJ1-1; tentatively, D is TRBD1 (6 bases). Trimming shortened V by 7 bases and J by 7 bases, and 16 bases separated the two germline ends. The CDR3 totals 13 residues. The CDR3 DNA follows: TGTGCCAGCATTAAAAGTGGGGGCTATGAAGCTTTCTTT. Its translation: CASIKSGGYEAFF.

The chain is built from TRBV19 and TRBJ2-2; maybe TRBD1 (6 bases). Germline assignment: CDR1 LNHDA and CDR2 SQIVND (reference sequence). The CDR3 is 15 amino acids. Trimming pared 8 bases from V and 3 bases from J, leaving 16 bases between. CDR3 in amino acids: CASAHGQRDTGELFF. As DNA, the CDR3 is TGTGCCAGTGCCCATGGACAGCGAGACACCGGGGAGCTGTTTTTT.

The chain recombines TRBV5-1 with TRBJ1-3; TRBD1 matches at 7 bases. V was clipped by 0 bases and J by 0 bases; unmatched bases: 6. The germline CDR1 and CDR2 sequences are SGHRS and YFSETQ. The CDR3 is 17 residues long. The CDR3 here is CASSLGGTDPSGNTIYF. In nucleotides, the CDR3 is TGCGCCAGCAGCTTGGGGGGGACAGATCCCTCTGGAAACACCATATATTTT.

With regard to this clone: Being one base from a much bigger clone, this may be a read error. V is TRBV7-2 and J is TRBJ2-7; TRBD1 aligns across 8 bases. This CDR3 contains 13 residues. In germline, CDR1 is SGHTA, CDR2 FQGNSA. Losses at the gene ends were 1 base for V and 12 bases for J; bases not matched to a gene: 8. CDR3 nucleotide sequence: TGTGCCAGCAGCTTAGAAGGTGAAGGACAGGGGTACTTC. It specifies CASSLEGEGQGYF. The full variable domain, its missing parts supplied by reference TRBV7-2 and TRBJ2-7, is GAGVSQSPSNKVTEKGKDVELRCDPISGHTALYWYRQSLGQGLEFLIYFQGNSAPDKSGLPSDRFSAERTGGSVSTLTIQRTQQEDSAVYLCASSLEGEGQGYFGPGTRLTVT.

The chain recombines TRBV5-5 with TRBJ2-6, with a tentative D call TRBD1 (5 bases). Per germline, CDR1 SGHKS and CDR2 YYEKEE (reference sequence). The V and J ends lost 3 bases and 2 bases respectively, with 9 bases between them. This CDR3 has 15 amino acids. The CDR3 sequence: CASSWQGAGANVLTF. The CDR3, as DNA: TGTGCCAGCAGCTGGCAGGGTGCTGGGGCCAACGTCCTGACTTTC.

The chain recombines TRBV28 with TRBJ1-4; D perhaps matches TRBD1 (6 bases). V dropped 2 bases and J dropped 5 bases, with 9 bases sitting between them. Germline V gene lookup returns CDR1 MDHEN and CDR2 SYDVKM. This CDR3 has 14 residues. The DNA for the CDR3 is TGTGCCAGCAGTTTAAAACAGGGCAATGAAAAACTGTTTTTT. This codes for CASSLKQGNEKLFF.

The chain employs TRBV18 and TRBJ1-1; D remains unclear. Germline CDR1 KGHSH, CDR2 LQKENI. The V end lost 3 bases, the J end lost 8 bases, and 13 bases lay between the germline ends. The CDR3 runs 13 residues. The CDR3 spells CASSPYEEKEAFF. The CDR3 DNA is TGTGCCAGCTCACCGTACGAAGAGAAAGAAGCTTTCTTT.

The chain couples TRBV5-1 to TRBJ2-1, with 12 bases that match TRBD2. V was pared by 4 bases and J by 0 bases, with 5 bases of the junction left unmatched. Germline lookup yields CDR1 SGHRS and CDR2 YFSETQ. The CDR3 runs 17 residues. The CDR3 DNA reads as TGCGCCAGCAGCCCCCCTAGCGGGAGGGTCTCCTACAATGAGCAGTTCTTC. Translating it yields CASSPPSGRVSYNEQFF.

The gene calls are TRBV30 and TRBJ2-5; 14 bases map to TRBD2. V lost 5 bases, J lost 3 bases, and 2 bases stayed unmatched. CDR1 and CDR2 from the germline V gene are GTSNPN and SVGIG (reference sequence). This CDR3 contains 14 residues. CDR3 coding DNA: TGTGCCTGGCCGACTAGCGGGGGGGAAGAGACCCAGTACTTC. Protein: CAWPTSGGEETQYF.

Of note for this clone: No DNA is shown, since the ends of the CDR3 on it are uncertain; the CDR3 is the one TCRdb lists. The chain carries TRBV19 and TRBJ2-7; whether TRBD2, the table's D call, matches the DNA was not checked. CDR1 and CDR2 from the germline V gene are LNHDA and SQIVND (reference sequence). The CDR3 length equals 15 residues, ends included. The chain's CDR3 is CASSISSGLRAVRPV.

The chain has TRBV6-5 and TRBJ1-1; 8 positions match TRBD1. The germline V gene encodes CDR1 MNHEY and CDR2 SVGAGI. Germline trimming cut 7 bases from V and 10 bases from J; bases unmatched to any gene: 11. The CDR3 covers 13 residues. The chain's CDR3 is CASTLLGQVLAFF. The CDR3 bases are TGTGCCAGCACCCTCCTGGGACAGGTCTTAGCTTTCTTT.

The table lists this clone with a few counts. J is TRBJ2-5 and V is TRBV15; 8 bases line up with TRBD2. The germline gives CDR1 LNHNV, CDR2 YYDKDF (reference sequence). The V and J ends lost 5 bases and 5 bases, in that order; junction bases with no gene match: 4. There are 13 residues in the CDR3. The DNA for the CDR3 is TGTGCCACCAGCCCGCGACTAGCGGAGACCCAGTACTTC. As protein: CATSPRLAETQYF.

This chain connects TRBV2 to TRBJ2-4, with TRBD2 matching 10 bases. The CDR3 runs to 17 residues. J was trimmed by 5 bases and V by 5 bases; bases with no gene match: 12. From germline, CDR1 is SNHLY and CDR2 FYNNEI. The CDR3: CASSRLLAGALQNIQYF. CDR3 bases: TGTGCCAGCAGTCGACTTCTAGCGGGGGCCCTTCAAAACATTCAGTACTTC.

The chain's CDR3 is CASSEGTRSYNEQFF. The CDR3 DNA follows: TGTGCCAGCAGCGAGGGGACTCGATCCTACAATGAGCAGTTCTTC. V usage is TRBV9 and J usage is TRBJ2-1, with D possibly matching TRBD2 (6 bases). The CDR3 runs to 15 residues. Looked up from germline, CDR1 is SGDLS and CDR2 is YYNGEE. V was clipped by 3 bases and J by 1 base, with 11 bases between them. The full variable domain, completed using reference TRBV9 and TRBJ2-1, is DSGVTQTPKHLITATGQRVTLRCSPRSGDLSVYWYQQSLDQGLQFLIQYYNGEERAKGNILERFSAQQFPDLHSELNLSSLELGDSALYFCASSEGTRSYNEQFFGPGTRLTVL.